The 22 T cell receptor beta chains in this list originate from one sample, sequenced in a study of cytomegalovirus exposure and HLA in healthy donors. The PCR ran on 60 Vbeta and 13 Jbeta primers. Sequenced by immunoSEQ multiplex PCR; TCRdb stores in-frame clones only, minus some. The table has about 180,000 clones, 80% to 85% seen once. Sequenced: PBMCs. These receptor sequences come from a boy younger than 10 in good health and CMV-seronegative.

V and J are TRBV11-2 and TRBJ2-7; D unresolved. V was shortened by 1 base and J by 6 bases, with 7 bases between the two germline ends. From germline, CDR1 is SGHAT and CDR2 FQNNGV. The CDR3 spans 12 residues. The CDR3 region is CASSLAPSEQYF. Written as DNA, the CDR3 is TGTGCCAGCAGCTTAGCCCCGTCCGAGCAGTACTTC. Combining the CDR3 with reference TRBV11-2 and TRBJ2-7 gives the whole variable domain EAGVAQSPRYKIIEKRQSVAFWCNPISGHATLYWYQQILGQGPKLLIQFQNNGVVDDSQLPKDRFSAERLKGVDSTLKIQPAKLEDSAVYLCASSLAPSEQYFGPGTRLTVT.

The J gene is TRBJ1-1, the V gene TRBV30, with 8 positions matching TRBD1. The V gene end was trimmed by 2 bases and the J gene end by 4 bases; junction bases not matched to a gene: 6. Germline assignment: CDR1 GTSNPN and CDR2 SVGIG (reference sequence). The CDR3 sequence is 14 residues long. The CDR3 DNA reads TGTGCCTGGAGTATTCGACAGGGGAGCACTGAAGCTTTCTTT. It yields the protein CAWSIRQGSTEAFF. Complete variable domain (other parts from reference TRBV30 and TRBJ1-1): SQTIHQWPATLVQPVGSPLSLECTVEGTSNPNLYWYRQAAGRGLQLLFYSVGIGQISSEVPQNLSASRPQDRQFILSSKKLLLSDSGFYLCAWSIRQGSTEAFFGQGTRLTVV.

The chain uses TRBV30 and TRBJ2-1; TRBD2 matches at 15 bases. CDR1 and CDR2 (germline): GTSNPN, SVGIG (reference sequence). The V segment lost 0 bases and the J segment 8 bases; nucleotides outside the gene matches: 5. CDR3 length: 16 amino acids. In DNA form, the CDR3 reads TGTGCCTGGAGTGTTGGGACTAGCGGGAGGAGGGATGAGCAGTTCTTC. Translating it yields CAWSVGTSGRRDEQFF.

This clone was seen only a few times. This sequence joins TRBV6-1 and TRBJ1-5; TRBD1 aligns across 9 bases. This CDR3 is built from 16 residues. Per the germline V gene, CDR1 is MNHNS and CDR2 is SASEGT. The V gene end was trimmed by 2 bases and the J gene end by 2 bases; junction bases not matched to a gene: 4. CDR3 sequence reads: CASSEYRTGGNQPQHF. Written as DNA, the CDR3 is TGTGCCAGCAGTGAATATAGGACAGGGGGCAATCAGCCCCAGCATTTT.

This sequence joins TRBV27 and TRBJ1-5; D possibly corresponds to TRBD1 (6 bases). Trimming took off 2 bases at V and 13 bases at J, with 18 bases between the two ends. From germline, CDR1 is MNHEY and CDR2 SMNVEV (reference sequence). This CDR3 region has 14 residues. This CDR3 is CASSLMAGELIQHF. The CDR3 bases are TGTGCCAGCAGTTTAATGGCAGGGGAACTGATACAGCATTTT.

This chain connects TRBV7-6 to TRBJ1-1, with 7 bases matching TRBD1. This CDR3 comprises 13 residues. Trimming at V came to 5 bases and at J to 5 bases, leaving 5 bases not matched to a gene. Germline V lookup: CDR1 SGHVS, CDR2 FNYEAQ. The DNA for the CDR3 is TGTGCCAGCAGCGTAACACAGGGGACTGAAGCTTTCTTT. This codes for CASSVTQGTEAFF.

This clone was detected only a few times. V gene TRBV6-5 combines with J gene TRBJ2-3; 8 bases align to TRBD2. CDR1 and CDR2 from the germline V gene are MNHEY and SVGAGI. The CDR3 loop spans 15 amino acids. J gave up 6 bases and V 1 base, and 6 bases lay outside the gene matches. DNA of the CDR3: TGTGCCAGCAGTTACTGGGCGGGGGGACGCGATACGCAGTATTTT. Amino acid sequence: CASSYWAGGRDTQYF.

V gene TRBV9 combines with J gene TRBJ1-1; a weak D match, TRBD1 (5 bases). The CDR3 runs to 14 residues. V gave up 3 bases and J gave up 0 bases, with 9 bases separating them. Germline CDR1 SGDLS, CDR2 YYNGEE. The CDR3 DNA is TGTGCCAGCAGCGCCCAGGGTATGAACACTGAAGCTTTCTTT. The encoded protein is CASSAQGMNTEAFF.

V is TRBV4-2 and J is TRBJ2-6; D unclear. The CDR3 length is 16 residues. The V end was cut by 0 bases, the J end by 1 base, with 7 bases between. The germline gives CDR1 LGHNA, CDR2 YNFKEQ. The CDR3 is CASSQDVRSGANVLTF. The CDR3 DNA reads TGTGCCAGCAGCCAAGATGTGAGGTCTGGGGCCAACGTCCTGACTTTC.

The V and J genes are TRBV9 and TRBJ2-7; tentative D call: TRBD1 (5 bases). There are 14 residues in the CDR3. Trimming took off 4 bases at V and 2 bases at J, with 13 bases between the two ends. Looked up from germline, CDR1 is SGDLS and CDR2 is YYNGEE. In nucleotides, the CDR3 is TGTGCCAGCAGCCCCAGACAGACTCCCTACGAGCAGTACTTC. This encodes CASSPRQTPYEQYF.

The gene calls are TRBV19 and TRBJ1-2; D remains unclear. CDR3 length equals 13 residues. Germline-derived CDR1 and CDR2 are LNHDA and SQIVND (reference sequence). Trimming removed 8 bases at V and 3 bases at J, with 13 bases between. The CDR3 loop is CASSWRSDYGYTF. In nucleotides, the CDR3 is TGTGCCAGTTCTTGGAGGTCCGACTATGGCTACACCTTC.

This clone was recorded once. The V call is TRBV5-5, the J call TRBJ1-2; D possibly corresponds to TRBD1 (5 bases). The V and J ends lost 3 bases and 6 bases respectively, with 21 bases between them. The CDR3 is 16 amino acids. The germline gives CDR1 SGHKS, CDR2 YYEKEE (reference sequence). This chain's CDR3 is CASSSPWSGMWDGYTF. CDR3 coding DNA: TGTGCCAGCAGCTCGCCGTGGTCAGGGATGTGGGATGGCTACACCTTC.

In this sample, this clone turned up once. The chain has TRBV25-1 and TRBJ1-5; the D gene is possibly TRBD1 (6 bases). Germline assignment: CDR1 MGHDK and CDR2 SYGVNS. The CDR3 extends over 16 amino acids. With 3 bases removed from V and 0 bases from J, the gap between germline ends came to 12 bases. For the CDR3, the DNA is TGTGCCAGCAGTGATGGACAGATTTATAGCAATCAGCCCCAGCATTTT. Translated: CASSDGQIYSNQPQHF.

Details on this clone: The sample has other DNA sequences that encode this CDR3 too. This rearrangement joins TRBV5-1 to TRBJ1-3; D is undetermined. V was pared by 0 bases and J by 3 bases, with 7 bases between. CDR1 and CDR2 (germline): SGHRS, YFSETQ. The CDR3 covers 14 residues. CDR3 loop: CASSLGTVGNTIYF. For the CDR3, the DNA is TGCGCCAGCAGCTTGGGAACAGTTGGAAACACCATATATTTT. The entire variable domain, with the rest obtained from reference TRBV5-1 and TRBJ1-3, is as follows: KAGVTQTPRYLIKTRGQQVTLSCSPISGHRSVSWYQQTPGQGLQFLFEYFSETQRNKGNFPGRFSGRQFSNSRSEMNVSTLELGDSALYLCASSLGTVGNTIYFGEGSWLTVV.

Only one count was recorded for this clone. The J gene is TRBJ2-1, the V gene TRBV4-3; unclear D gene. Trimming stripped 3 bases from V and 0 bases from J, with 9 bases between. The CDR3 is made up of 15 amino acids. CDR1 and CDR2 (germline): LGHNA, YSLEER. The CDR3 spells CASSHTRSSYNEQFF. For the CDR3, the DNA is TGCGCCAGCAGCCATACACGCAGCTCCTACAATGAGCAGTTCTTC.

The V call is TRBV4-1, the J call TRBJ2-3; TRBD2 matches 8 bases. Trimming cost V 2 bases and J 5 bases; bases outside gene matches: 9. This CDR3 contains 16 residues. Per germline, CDR1 MGHRA and CDR2 YSYEKL. CDR3 sequence reads: CASSQPRGGRGDTQYF. CDR3 bases: TGCGCCAGCAGCCAACCTCGGGGGGGCCGGGGAGATACGCAGTATTTT.

This clone appeared once. The genes are TRBV27 and TRBJ2-1; D perhaps matches TRBD2 (6 bases). The CDR3 has 13 amino acids. V was shortened by 5 bases and J by 7 bases, with 12 bases between the two germline ends. From germline, CDR1 is MNHEY and CDR2 SMNVEV (reference sequence). CDR3 coding DNA: TGTGCCAGCAGTCCTAGACTAGGAAATGAGCAGTTCTTC. Translation: CASSPRLGNEQFF.

The chain uses TRBV21-1 and TRBJ2-3; the table's D call, TRBD2, has no DNA check behind it. TRBV21-1 is flagged as a pseudogene. This CDR3 comprises 17 residues. The CDR3 DNA reads as TGTGCCAGCAGCAAAGGGGAAGCGGGGGGAGTCACAGATACGCAGTATTTT. It translates to CASSKGEAGGVTDTQYF.

In DNA, the CDR3 is TGCAGTGCTTCGACAGAAGATACGCAGTATTTT. This translates into CSASTEDTQYF. The V and J genes are TRBV20-1 and TRBJ2-3; D is possibly TRBD1 (5 bases). The CDR3 runs 11 residues. The V end lost 5 bases, the J end lost 5 bases, and 8 bases lay between the germline ends. CDR1 is DFQATT, CDR2 SNEGSKA, per germline (reference sequence).

V is TRBV19 and J is TRBJ1-4; the D gene is possibly TRBD1 (6 bases). The CDR3 has 13 amino acids. V dropped 11 bases and J dropped 7 bases, with 17 bases sitting between them. Per the germline V gene, CDR1 is LNHDA and CDR2 is SQIVND (reference sequence). The CDR3 sequence is CAAGGRLVEKLFF. CDR3 nucleotide sequence: TGTGCCGCCGGGGGGCGGCTGGTTGAAAAACTGTTTTTT.

V is TRBV15 and J is TRBJ1-4; 9 nucleotides agree with TRBD1. Germline V gives CDR1 LNHNV, CDR2 YYDKDF (reference sequence). The CDR3 sequence is 15 residues long. The junction had 5 bases not matched to a gene; V was cut back by 2 bases and J by 7 bases. The CDR3 spells CATSRQQGAGEKLFF. The DNA for the CDR3 is TGTGCCACCAGCAGACAACAGGGGGCAGGTGAAAAACTGTTTTTT.

This clone was detected a few times. V gene TRBV19 combines with J gene TRBJ2-3; D not certain. With 4 bases removed from V and 6 bases from J, the gap between germline ends came to 8 bases. There are 12 residues in the CDR3. Germline V gene lookup returns CDR1 LNHDA and CDR2 SQIVND (reference sequence). The DNA of the CDR3 is TGTGCCAGTAGTAGCGAAGCCGATACGCAGTATTTT. Translated: CASSSEADTQYF.